These 27 T cell receptor beta chains share one sample of origin, sequenced in a study of cytomegalovirus exposure and HLA in healthy donors. 13 Jbeta primers and 60 Vbeta primers were used for the PCR. Profiled with immunoSEQ multiplex PCR; TCRdb holds only in-frame clones, not every one. The table for this sample gives around 140,000 clones. Sequencing input: PBMCs. The receptor source for this set is a man aged 18 to 30 in good health and CMV-seronegative.

V gene TRBV29-1 combines with J gene TRBJ1-2; D might be TRBD1 (6 bases). Germline CDR1 is SQVTM and CDR2 is ANQGSEA. The CDR3 consists of 13 residues. Trimming stripped 6 bases from V and 0 bases from J, with 11 bases between. In nucleotides, the CDR3 is TGCAGCGTGGGGGCGGTCGCTAACTATGGCTACACCTTC. This codes for CSVGAVANYGYTF.

The rearrangement links TRBV7-2 to TRBJ2-1; 7 nucleotides agree with TRBD2. The germline CDR1 and CDR2 sequences are SGHTA and FQGNSA. V was clipped by 5 bases and J by 3 bases; unmatched bases: 4. The CDR3 length is 14 residues. The CDR3 DNA sequence: TGTGCCAGCAGCGGGGAGGGCTACTACAATGAGCAGTTCTTC. Amino acids: CASSGEGYYNEQFF.

The chain combines TRBV4-2 with TRBJ2-7, with TRBD2 identical over 8 bases. Trimming at V came to 1 base and at J to 5 bases, leaving 22 bases not matched to a gene. The CDR3 contains 20 residues. Germline loops: CDR1 LGHNA, CDR2 YNFKEQ. CDR3 region: CASSQARGGSEGGITNEQYF. Here the CDR3 DNA reads TGTGCCAGCAGCCAAGCTCGGGGGGGGTCGGAGGGAGGGATAACGAACGAGCAGTACTTC.

The chain recombines TRBV5-6 with TRBJ2-3, with D possibly being TRBD1 (6 bases). V was trimmed by 0 bases and J by 4 bases, leaving 12 bases between them. The CDR3 has 15 residues. In germline, CDR1 is SGHDT, CDR2 YYEEEE. The CDR3 loop reads CASSLGVRGADTQYF. DNA for the CDR3: TGTGCCAGCAGCTTGGGAGTCAGGGGCGCAGATACGCAGTATTTT.

The chain carries TRBV4-1 and TRBJ2-1; 10 bases are a match to TRBD1. Trimming removed 7 bases from V and 5 bases from J; junction bases left unmatched: 11. There are 16 residues in the CDR3. Germline CDR1 is MGHRA and CDR2 is YSYEKL. The CDR3, as DNA: TGCGCCAGCAACCCAATTGGGACAGGGGCGGACAATGAGCAGTTCTTC. Translation gives CASNPIGTGADNEQFF.

The chain carries TRBV7-9 and TRBJ2-7, with 9 bases lining up with TRBD1. Germline V gives CDR1 SEHNR, CDR2 FQNEAQ (reference sequence). The CDR3 loop spans 15 amino acids. V gave up 4 bases and J gave up 4 bases; unmatched junction bases: 8. The CDR3 reads CASSWGTGQGYEQYF. The CDR3 DNA follows: TGTGCCAGCAGCTGGGGGACAGGACAGGGGTACGAGCAGTACTTC.

CDR3 nucleotide sequence: TGTGCCAGCAGCCCAGAGACTTACGAGCAGTACTTC. This encodes CASSPETYEQYF. The gene calls are TRBV7-9 and TRBJ2-7; D not certain. Per germline, CDR1 SEHNR and CDR2 FQNEAQ (reference sequence). Deletions cut 5 bases from V and 4 bases from J, with 9 bases between. CDR3 length equals 12 residues. Full variable domain (rest looked up from reference TRBV7-9 and TRBJ2-7): DTGVSQNPRHKITKRGQNVTFRCDPISEHNRLYWYRQTLGQGPEFLTYFQNEAQLEKSRLLSDRFSAERPKGSFSTLEIQRTEQGDSAMYLCASSPETYEQYFGPGTRLTVT.

V usage is TRBV11-2 and J usage is TRBJ2-1; 10 nucleotides align to TRBD2. The J segment lost 8 bases and the V segment lost 3 bases, leaving 10 bases of the junction unmatched. The length of the CDR3 is 16 residues. Germline CDR1 and CDR2: SGHAT and FQNNGV. The CDR3 DNA reads as TGTGCCAGCAGCTTTAGGACTAGCGGAGAGCGCGATGAGCAGTTCTTC. Residues: CASSFRTSGERDEQFF.

CDR3 loop: CASSAGQGFYEQYF. The CDR3, as DNA: TGTGCCAGTAGTGCCGGACAGGGATTCTACGAGCAGTACTTC. This chain uses TRBV19 with TRBJ2-7; TRBD1 matches at 8 bases. The germline CDR1 and CDR2 sequences are LNHDA and SQIVND (reference sequence). The ends lost 5 bases at V and 3 bases at J; junction bases unmatched: 6. CDR3 length: 14 residues.

V is TRBV19 and J is TRBJ1-2; tentatively, D is TRBD1 (6 bases). Germline CDR1 LNHDA, CDR2 SQIVND (reference sequence). With 6 bases removed from V and 0 bases from J, the gap between germline ends came to 14 bases. The CDR3 contains 15 residues. CDR3 amino acids: CASSSQGRANYGYTF. The DNA of the CDR3 is TGTGCCAGTAGCTCACAGGGCCGAGCTAACTATGGCTACACCTTC. Full variable domain (remainder filled in from reference TRBV19 and TRBJ1-2): DGGITQSPKYLFRKEGQNVTLSCEQNLNHDAMYWYRQDPGQGLRLIYYSQIVNDFQKGDIAEGYSVSREKKESFPLTVTSAQKNPTAFYLCASSSQGRANYGYTFGSGTRLTVV.

V gene TRBV19 combines with J gene TRBJ2-2; 7 bases are a match to TRBD1. Germline loops: CDR1 LNHDA, CDR2 SQIVND (reference sequence). The trim removed 4 bases at V and 0 bases at J, leaving 8 bases unmatched. The CDR3 contains 17 residues. The DNA of the CDR3 is TGTGCCAGTAGTACAATAGGTGGGACAGCGAACACCGGGGAGCTGTTTTTT. It translates to CASSTIGGTANTGELFF.

The rearrangement links TRBV28 to TRBJ2-2; D possibly corresponds to TRBD1 (7 bases). Germline loops: CDR1 MDHEN, CDR2 SYDVKM. Trimming shortened V by 8 bases and J by 4 bases, and 11 bases separated the two germline ends. The CDR3 is 13 residues long. CDR3 in amino acids: CASSGGLTGELFF. The CDR3 region has the DNA TGTGCCAGCTCAGGGGGACTCACCGGGGAGCTGTTTTTT.

This sequence joins TRBV11-3 and TRBJ2-5, with TRBD2 as a possible D gene (6 bases). Per germline, CDR1 SGHNT and CDR2 YENEEA. Trimming cost V 7 bases and J 2 bases, with 17 bases left between them. This CDR3 has 15 amino acids. CDR3 amino acids: CASNLGGGPQETQYF. As DNA, the CDR3 is TGTGCCAGCAACCTGGGGGGAGGACCTCAAGAGACCCAGTACTTC. The whole variable domain, remainder taken from reference TRBV11-3 and TRBJ2-5, is EAGVVQSPRYKIIEKKQPVAFWCNPISGHNTLYWYLQNLGQGPELLIRYENEEAVDDSQLPKDRFSAERLKGVDSTLKIQPAELGDSAVYLCASNLGGGPQETQYFGPGTRLLVL.

CDR3: CASSLPGSGNQPQHF. For the CDR3, the DNA is TGTGCCAGCAGCTTACCGGGTTCGGGCAATCAGCCCCAGCATTTT. V usage is TRBV7-2 and J usage is TRBJ1-5; D remains ambiguous. V shed 2 bases and J shed 2 bases, with 10 bases lying between them. The CDR3 totals 15 residues. Germline lookup yields CDR1 SGHTA and CDR2 FQGNSA.

The rearrangement links TRBV9 to TRBJ2-1; TRBD2 matches 9 bases. Germline CDR1 SGDLS, CDR2 YYNGEE. Trimming at V came to 2 bases and at J to 10 bases, leaving 10 bases not matched to a gene. The CDR3 is 15 amino acids. The CDR3 region has the DNA TGTGCCAGCAGCGTTGGGCGGGAGGGCCTAGGAGAGCAGTTCTTC. Protein sequence: CASSVGREGLGEQFF.

This chain links TRBV7-9 with TRBJ2-4; a possible D gene is TRBD2 (6 bases). Germline CDR1 and CDR2: SEHNR and FQNEAQ (reference sequence). Trimming took 0 bases from V and 2 from J, leaving 17 bases between them. CDR3 length equals 18 residues. The CDR3 is CASSLALLGGWTKNIQYF. The CDR3 region has the DNA TGTGCCAGCAGCTTAGCGCTGTTGGGGGGATGGACCAAAAACATTCAGTACTTC.

V usage is TRBV4-1 and J usage is TRBJ2-4, with 12 bases identical to TRBD1. Germline V gene data show CDR1 as MGHRA and CDR2 as YSYEKL. The CDR3 contains 16 residues. V was clipped by 0 bases and J by 9 bases; unmatched bases: 6. The CDR3 spells CASSQEGSGQGAIQYF. The CDR3 nucleotides are TGCGCCAGCAGCCAAGAAGGGTCGGGACAGGGGGCCATTCAGTACTTC.

The V and J genes are TRBV5-1 and TRBJ1-5; no clear D gene. CDR3 length: 13 amino acids. CDR1 is SGHRS, CDR2 YFSETQ, per germline. V was shortened by 2 bases and J by 5 bases, with 8 bases between the two germline ends. The CDR3 sequence: CASSFAEDQPQHF. The CDR3 DNA reads TGCGCCAGCAGCTTTGCGGAAGATCAGCCCCAGCATTTT.

The chain uses TRBV9 and TRBJ1-4; weak D call: TRBD1 (6 bases). CDR3 size: 19 residues. CDR1 SGDLS and CDR2 YYNGEE come from the germline V gene. Trimming cost V 0 bases and J 8 bases, with 26 bases left between them. CDR3 region: CASSVGAPNGGGLGEKLFF. DNA for the CDR3: TGTGCCAGCAGCGTAGGCGCTCCGAATGGAGGGGGACTAGGGGAAAAACTGTTTTTT.

The CDR3 coding sequence is TGTGCCAGCAGCTTGTGGGGGGTCGGGGCCAACGTCCTGACTTTC. Translating gives CASSLWGVGANVLTF. The chain employs TRBV13 and TRBJ2-6; D is possibly TRBD2 (6 bases). Trimming pared 3 bases from V and 4 bases from J, leaving 10 bases between. From germline, CDR1 is PRHDT and CDR2 FYEKMQ (reference sequence). The CDR3 runs 15 residues.

CDR3 sequence (DNA): TGCAGCGTTAGACAGGACAGGTTTAGCACAGATACGCAGTATTTT. This sequence encodes CSVRQDRFSTDTQYF. The rearrangement links TRBV29-1 to TRBJ2-3; 7 positions match TRBD1. Trimming removed 5 bases from V and 0 bases from J; junction bases left unmatched: 8. This CDR3 spans 15 amino acids. The germline CDR1 and CDR2 sequences are SQVTM and ANQGSEA.

The chain has TRBV28 and TRBJ1-2, with 12 bases matching TRBD1. The CDR3 spans 15 residues. V lost 4 bases and J lost 3; bases outside the gene matches: 3. Germline CDR1 MDHEN, CDR2 SYDVKM. The CDR3 nucleotides are TGTGCCAGCAGTTCGGGACAGGGGGCGTACTATGGCTACACCTTC. Translating it yields CASSSGQGAYYGYTF.

The rearrangement joins TRBV19 to TRBJ2-1, with D possibly being TRBD2 (6 bases). Deletions cut 1 base from V and 5 bases from J, with 12 bases between. Germline V gene data show CDR1 as LNHDA and CDR2 as SQIVND (reference sequence). This CDR3 comprises 15 residues. In nucleotides, the CDR3 is TGTGCCAGTAGTATAGCAGCGGAGGGCCACAATGAGCAGTTCTTC. Protein: CASSIAAEGHNEQFF.

The chain links TRBV30 to TRBJ2-4; 9 bases agree with TRBD1. Looked up from germline, CDR1 is GTSNPN and CDR2 is SVGIG (reference sequence). There are 14 residues in the CDR3. V was clipped by 3 bases and J by 4 bases; unmatched bases: 4. The CDR3 region has the DNA TGTGCCTGGAGCGCGGGACAGGGAAAAAACATTCAGTACTTC. It translates to CAWSAGQGKNIQYF. Complete variable domain (other parts from reference TRBV30 and TRBJ2-4): SQTIHQWPATLVQPVGSPLSLECTVEGTSNPNLYWYRQAAGRGLQLLFYSVGIGQISSEVPQNLSASRPQDRQFILSSKKLLLSDSGFYLCAWSAGQGKNIQYFGAGTRLSVL.

This chain uses TRBV4-3 with TRBJ2-1; tentative D call: TRBD2 (6 bases). Germline CDR1 LGHNA, CDR2 YSLEER. Trimming stripped 1 base from V and 10 bases from J, with 17 bases between. The CDR3 length is 15 residues. The CDR3, as DNA: TGCGCCAGCAGCCAAGGGGGACTCGGGGCTATCGAGCAGTTCTTC. It codes for CASSQGGLGAIEQFF.

The chain carries TRBV28 and TRBJ1-2; no firm D call. V dropped 5 bases and J dropped 4 bases, with 17 bases sitting between them. The germline V gene has CDR1 MDHEN and CDR2 SYDVKM. This CDR3 has 15 residues. CDR3 protein: CASSPQRGGLYGYTF. CDR3 coding DNA: TGTGCCAGCAGTCCTCAACGCGGAGGGCTCTATGGCTACACCTTC.

The V and J genes are TRBV9 and TRBJ2-3, with a weak D call TRBD1 (7 bases). Trimming cost V 4 bases and J 0 bases, with 15 bases left between them. CDR3 length: 16 amino acids. Looked up from germline, CDR1 is SGDLS and CDR2 is YYNGEE. The CDR3, as DNA: TGTGCCAGCAGCCCCGCTGCGGGACAGAGCACAGATACGCAGTATTTT. This sequence encodes CASSPAAGQSTDTQYF. The whole variable domain, filled in from reference TRBV9 and TRBJ2-3, reads DSGVTQTPKHLITATGQRVTLRCSPRSGDLSVYWYQQSLDQGLQFLIQYYNGEERAKGNILERFSAQQFPDLHSELNLSSLELGDSALYFCASSPAAGQSTDTQYFGPGTRLTVL.